This paragraph reports one TCR beta chain. Its antigen is unidentified. This record comes from a study of T cell responses to AZD1222 COVID-19 vaccine. Overall study results and limits: Baseline antibody screening turned up just a handful of seropositive AZD1222 recipients. Breadth and depth of Spike-specific TCRs rose after two AZD1222 doses. Reports say nearly half of spike-specific TCRs go after unmutated variant regions.

Sequenced by immunoSEQ multiplex PCR; TCRdb stores in-frame clones only, minus some. The sample contains more than 100,000 clones, 75% to 90% of which appear only once. Doses given second, at about 4 or about 12 weeks, were pooled. The CDR3 consists of 15 residues. CDR1 LGHNA and CDR2 YSLEER come from the germline V gene. Trimming pared 5 bases from V and 0 bases from J, leaving 13 bases between. The clonotype originates from an adult who received the AZD1222 COVID-19 vaccine. Source: peripheral blood, taken 28 days after the second AZD1222 dose. The genes are TRBV4-3 and TRBJ1-1, with D maybe TRBD1 (6 bases). CDR3 loop: CASSLAEGVNTEAFF. The CDR3 bases are TGCGCCAGCAGCTTAGCGGAGGGGGTGAACACTGAAGCTTTCTTT.